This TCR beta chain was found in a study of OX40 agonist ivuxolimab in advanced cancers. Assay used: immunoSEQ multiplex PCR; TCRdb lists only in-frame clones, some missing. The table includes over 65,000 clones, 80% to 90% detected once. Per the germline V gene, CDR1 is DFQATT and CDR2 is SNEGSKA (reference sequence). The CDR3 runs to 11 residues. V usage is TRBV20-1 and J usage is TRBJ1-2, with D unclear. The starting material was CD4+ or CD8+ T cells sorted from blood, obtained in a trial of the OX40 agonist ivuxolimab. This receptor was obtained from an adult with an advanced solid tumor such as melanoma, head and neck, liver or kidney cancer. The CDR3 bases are TGCAGCCTCAGATATAACTATGGCTACACCTTC. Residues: CSLRYNYGYTF.